This TCR beta chain comes out of a study of T cell responses to AZD1222 COVID-19 vaccine. Measured with immunoSEQ multiplex PCR; TCRdb has only the in-frame clones, and not every one. The sample consists of 90,000 to 120,000 clones, around 90% of them appearing once. Germline CDR1 and CDR2: SGHDT and YYEEEE. The CDR3 is made up of 12 amino acids. Trimming took off 2 bases at V and 6 bases at J, with 6 bases between the two ends. The sample in question was peripheral blood, obtained 28 days after the second AZD1222 dose. The clonotype comes from an adult who received the AZD1222 COVID-19 vaccine. V usage is TRBV5-6 and J usage is TRBJ2-1, with D possibly TRBD1 on 6 matching bases. CDR3 sequence reads: CASSLQGNEQFF. The DNA of the CDR3 is TGTGCCAGCAGCTTACAGGGCAATGAGCAGTTCTTC.